These 19 T cell receptor beta chains came from one sample sequenced in a study of graft-versus-host responses after intestinal transplantation. The assay was immunoSEQ multiplex PCR, and TCRdb's table has in-frame clones only and misses some. This table has under 75,000 clones, around 90% appearing once. To release intraepithelial and lamina propria lymphocytes, the graft tissue was processed. Here the sequenced sample was ileum tissue, taken roughly 390 days after transplant. Receptors were obtained from a human patient who received an intestinal transplant, so some T cells may come from the graft donor.

V is TRBV5-1 and J is TRBJ2-7; 9 positions agree with TRBD2. There are 15 residues in the CDR3. V dropped 0 bases and J dropped 3; count of bases not matched to a gene: 4. Germline CDR1 reads SGHRS; CDR2 reads YFSETQ. The CDR3 spells CASSLGLADYYEQYF. The CDR3 DNA follows: TGCGCCAGCAGCTTGGGACTAGCGGACTACTACGAGCAGTACTTC.

The chain is built from TRBV12-5 and TRBJ2-1; perhaps TRBD1 as D (6 bases). Germline loops: CDR1 LGHNT, CDR2 FRNRAP. V was cut by 6 bases and J by 5 bases, with 23 bases left in between. This CDR3 contains 17 residues. CDR3 loop: CASGRVVVTGLDNEQFF. For the CDR3, the DNA is TGTGCTAGTGGCAGGGTTGTTGTTACAGGGCTTGACAATGAGCAGTTCTTC. The variable domain in full, with the rest retrieved from reference TRBV12-5 and TRBJ2-1, is DARVTQTPRHKVTEMGQEVTMRCQPILGHNTVFWYRQTMMQGLELLAYFRNRAPLDDSGMPKDRFSAEMPDATLATLKIQPSEPRDSAVYFCASGRVVVTGLDNEQFFGPGTRLTVL.

J is TRBJ2-2 and V is TRBV5-5; the D is unclear. V lost 9 bases and J lost 2, with 14 bases in between. Germline assignment: CDR1 SGHKS and CDR2 YYEKEE (reference sequence). The CDR3 covers 14 residues. The CDR3 DNA reads as TGTGCCACCGCAGGCCTGGTTAACACCGGGGAGCTGTTTTTT. Encoded protein: CATAGLVNTGELFF.

V gene TRBV27 combines with J gene TRBJ1-1; a weak D match, TRBD1 (6 bases). V lost 5 bases to trimming and J lost 2 bases, with 15 bases between them. Germline loops: CDR1 MNHEY, CDR2 SMNVEV (reference sequence). This CDR3 has 15 residues. CDR3 in amino acids: CASSNWTAANTEAFF. CDR3 coding DNA: TGTGCCAGCAGTAACTGGACAGCCGCTAACACTGAAGCTTTCTTT.

V usage is TRBV11-2 and J usage is TRBJ2-5, with a tentative D call TRBD2 (5 bases). Germline values: CDR1 SGHAT, CDR2 FQNNGV. The CDR3 spans 15 residues. V lost 5 bases, J lost 7 bases, and 20 bases lay in between. Here the CDR3 reads CASSTGSFLQRTQYF. The CDR3 nucleotides are TGTGCCAGCAGCACGGGATCCTTCCTTCAACGGACCCAGTACTTC.

The chain links TRBV4-1 to TRBJ1-5; D perhaps matches TRBD1 (6 bases). This CDR3 contains 16 residues. The V gene lost 5 bases and the J gene lost 5 bases, with 19 bases spanning the gap. The germline CDR1 and CDR2 sequences are MGHRA and YSYEKL. The CDR3 region has the DNA TGCGCCAGCAGCTGGGACAACCCTTTAGCTGATCAGCCCCAGCATTTT. This encodes CASSWDNPLADQPQHF.

This clone was recorded once. The chain links TRBV19 to TRBJ1-1, with D perhaps matching TRBD1 (5 bases). The CDR3 length is 13 residues. Germline V gene sequence: CDR1 LNHDA, CDR2 SQIVND (reference sequence). CDR3 in amino acids: CVSLGVFNTEAFF. CDR3 nucleotides: TGTGTTTCACTAGGGGTGTTTAACACTGAAGCTTTCTTT. The full variable domain, rest sourced from reference TRBV19 and TRBJ1-1, is DGGITQSPKYLFRKEGQNVTLSCEQNLNHDAMYWYRQDPGQGLRLIYYSQIVNDFQKGDIAEGYSVSREKKESFPLTVTSAQKNPTAFYLCVSLGVFNTEAFFGQGTRLTVV.

The genes are TRBV9 and TRBJ2-3; tentatively, D is TRBD2 (5 bases). The CDR3 contains 15 residues. CDR1 and CDR2 from the germline V gene are SGDLS and YYNGEE. Trimming took off 0 bases at V and 2 bases at J, with 10 bases between the two ends. In DNA form, the CDR3 reads TGTGCCAGCAGCGTAGAAAGCGGCCTCACAGATACGCAGTATTTT. It is translated as CASSVESGLTDTQYF.

CDR3 nucleotide sequence: TGTGCCAGCAGTAACAGGGAGCCAGCTAGCACAGATACGCAGTATTTT. It codes for CASSNREPASTDTQYF. The chain is built from TRBV28 and TRBJ2-3; tentative D call: TRBD1 (6 bases). Germline loops: CDR1 MDHEN, CDR2 SYDVKM. V was shortened by 5 bases and J by 0 bases, with 15 bases between the two germline ends. The CDR3 runs to 16 residues.

As to this clone: The same CDR3 is also encoded by other DNA sequences in this sample. J is TRBJ2-5 and V is TRBV6-5, with D perhaps matching TRBD2 (5 bases). The V gene's germline CDR1 is MNHEY and CDR2 SVGAGI. This CDR3 region has 15 residues. Between the trimmed V and J ends, which lost 0 bases and 2 bases, there was a span of 10 bases. CDR3 residues: CASSYSGGYQETQYF. Here the CDR3 DNA reads TGTGCCAGCAGTTACTCAGGAGGCTATCAAGAGACCCAGTACTTC.

The chain combines TRBV2 with TRBJ2-1; 9 bases match TRBD1. Germline V gene data show CDR1 as SNHLY and CDR2 as FYNNEI. The CDR3 totals 13 residues. The V gene end was trimmed by 4 bases and the J gene end by 9 bases; junction bases not matched to a gene: 4. The CDR3 loop reads CASSGDRDSEQFF. The CDR3 DNA sequence: TGTGCCAGCAGTGGGGACAGGGATAGTGAGCAGTTCTTC.

The rearrangement joins TRBV5-1 to TRBJ2-5; D remains unclear. V was cut by 0 bases and J by 5 bases, with 2 bases left in between. Germline loops: CDR1 SGHRS, CDR2 YFSETQ. This CDR3 has 11 amino acids. The CDR3 DNA follows: TGCGCCAGCAGCTTGGCGGAGACCCAGTACTTC. Translated, it gives CASSLAETQYF. The variable domain in full, completed from reference TRBV5-1 and TRBJ2-5, reads KAGVTQTPRYLIKTRGQQVTLSCSPISGHRSVSWYQQTPGQGLQFLFEYFSETQRNKGNFPGRFSGRQFSNSRSEMNVSTLELGDSALYLCASSLAETQYFGPGTRLLVL.

The chain joins TRBV29-1 to TRBJ1-4, with D unclear. Trimming shortened V by 5 bases and J by 3 bases, and 7 bases separated the two germline ends. This CDR3 has 12 residues. Germline-derived CDR1 and CDR2 are SQVTM and ANQGSEA. The DNA of the CDR3 is TGCAGCGTTAGGGTATCTAATGAAAAACTGTTTTTT. As protein: CSVRVSNEKLFF.

The chain links TRBV5-6 to TRBJ2-2; the D is unclear. V lost 2 bases, J lost 0 bases, and 11 bases lay in between. CDR1 SGHDT and CDR2 YYEEEE come from the germline V gene. The CDR3 sequence is 16 residues long. The chain's CDR3 is CASSLYPPTNTGELFF. The CDR3 DNA is TGTGCCAGCAGCTTATACCCTCCGACGAACACCGGGGAGCTGTTTTTT.

V gene TRBV6-4 combines with J gene TRBJ2-2; D uncertain. The CDR3 is 15 residues long. CDR1 and CDR2 from the germline V gene are MRHNA and SNTAGT. V was shortened by 5 bases and J by 5 bases, with 15 bases between the two germline ends. For the CDR3, the DNA is TGTGCCAGCAGTAGAGAGGCAGGCTCGACCGGGGAGCTGTTTTTT. Translating it yields CASSREAGSTGELFF.

The chain recombines TRBV5-4 with TRBJ1-1, with no clear D. The CDR3 is 13 residues long. Germline loops: CDR1 SGHNT, CDR2 YYREEE (reference sequence). Trimming stripped 2 bases from V and 0 bases from J, with 5 bases between. The CDR3 DNA is TGTGCCAGCAGCTTAACCCTGAACACTGAAGCTTTCTTT. Translating gives CASSLTLNTEAFF.

The V and J genes are TRBV5-6 and TRBJ1-1; D perhaps matches TRBD1 (5 bases). Deletions cut 6 bases from V and 1 base from J, with 7 bases between. CDR3 length: 12 amino acids. From germline, CDR1 is SGHDT and CDR2 YYEEEE. The CDR3 reads CASTTANTEAFF. The CDR3 bases are TGTGCCAGCACGACAGCGAACACTGAAGCTTTCTTT. The variable domain in full, with the rest retrieved from reference TRBV5-6 and TRBJ1-1, is DAGVTQSPTHLIKTRGQQVTLRCSPKSGHDTVSWYQQALGQGPQFIFQYYEEEERQRGNFPDRFSGHQFPNYSSELNVNALLLGDSALYLCASTTANTEAFFGQGTRLTVV.

The chain links TRBV6-1 to TRBJ1-3; D ambiguous. Germline values: CDR1 MNHNS, CDR2 SASEGT. The V and J ends lost 8 bases and 0 bases respectively, with 8 bases between them. This CDR3 contains 13 residues. The CDR3 reads CASLEHSGNTIYF. The DNA of the CDR3 is TGTGCCAGCTTAGAGCACTCTGGAAACACCATATATTTT.

CDR3 in DNA: TGTGCCAGCTCACCTGTCGTGACACAAGCCAAAAACATTCAGTACTTC. This translates into CASSPVVTQAKNIQYF. V and J are TRBV18 and TRBJ2-4, with D unclear. The CDR3 has 16 amino acids. Looked up from germline, CDR1 is KGHSH and CDR2 is LQKENI. Trimming cost V 3 bases and J 0 bases, with 12 bases left between them. Full variable domain (remainder filled in from reference TRBV18 and TRBJ2-4): NAGVMQNPRHLVRRRGQEARLRCSPMKGHSHVYWYRQLPEEGLKFMVYLQKENIIDESGMPKERFSAEFPKEGPSILRIQQVVRGDSAAYFCASSPVVTQAKNIQYFGAGTRLSVL.